Listed below are T cell receptor beta chains from one sample, sequenced in a study of TIL therapy for anti-PD-1-resistant metastatic lung cancer. The method was immunoSEQ multiplex PCR; TCRdb's version includes in-frame clones alone and lacks a portion of them. Among 50,000 to 60,000 clones listed, approximately 78% were seen once. Specimen: blood, collected at baseline. The receptors originated from a person between 25 and 79 years old with non-small cell lung cancer. CDR3s include the opening cysteine and the closing phenylalanine or tryptophan. A D gene is named only where the DNA matches it firmly. For some rows the clone size is stated as once, few or many, or as a class when expanded; others skip it.

D	V	size	J	DNA	CDR3
.	TRBV10-3	.	TRBJ1-5	TGTGCCATCAGTGGTGACAACAATCAGCCCCAGCATTTT	CAISGDNNQPQHF
.	TRBV28	few	TRBJ2-5	TGTGCCAGCAGTCTCGACTCTCAAGAGACCCAGTACTTC	CASSLDSQETQYF
.	TRBV28	.	TRBJ1-5	TGTGCCAGCAGTTACCGGGAAAGGGGTACTCAGCCCCAGCATTTT	CASSYRERGTQPQHF
.	TRBV30	.	TRBJ2-7	TGTGCCTGGAGTCATAGGGCAGCCTACGAGCAGTACTTC	CAWSHRAAYEQYF
.	TRBV7-3	.	TRBJ2-5	TGTGCCAGCAGCTTAGACGGGGAGACCCAGTACTTC	CASSLDGETQYF
TRBD2	TRBV7-8	.	TRBJ2-7	TGTGCCAGCAGCTCCTGGGGGGGAGGCAACGAGCAGTACTTC	CASSSWGGGNEQYF
TRBD1	TRBV10-1	.	TRBJ2-1	TGCGCCAGCAGTGAGTCGAGGCAGGGGGAATACAATGAGCAGTTCTTC	CASSESRQGEYNEQFF
.	TRBV5-4	.	TRBJ2-5	TGTGCCAGCAGCTTGCCCCTGAGGAACCAAGAGACCCAGTACTTC	CASSLPLRNQETQYF
TRBD1	TRBV24-1	.	TRBJ1-1	TGTGCCACCAGTTCGGACAGGGGCGCTGAAGCTTTCTTT	CATSSDRGAEAFF
TRBD1	TRBV7-9	few	TRBJ2-5	TGTGCCAGCAGCTTAAGGACAGGGAGTGAGACCCAGTACTTC	CASSLRTGSETQYF
.	TRBV12-5	.	TRBJ2-1	TGTGCTAGTGGTTTGGTACTAGGGGGGATCTCCACGAATGAGCAGTTCTTC	CASGLVLGGISTNEQFF
.	TRBV21-1	.	TRBJ2-3	TGTGCCAGCAGCAAAGCCCTCTGGGGGGCAGATACGCAGTATTTT	CASSKALWGADTQYF
TRBD1	TRBV7-8	few	TRBJ1-3	TGTGCCAGCAGCTTCCTGACAGGGGTCGGAAACACCATATATTTT	CASSFLTGVGNTIYF
.	TRBV3-1/TRBV3-2	.	TRBJ1-5	TGTGCCAGCAGCCAAGGGGGACAGCCCCAGCATTTT	CASSQGGQPQHF
.	TRBV3-1/TRBV3-2	few	TRBJ2-2	TGTGCCAGCAGCCAAGATCGGAGGGCCGGGGAGCTGTTTTTT	CASSQDRRAGELFF
TRBD2	TRBV4-3	.	TRBJ2-5	TGCGCCAGCAGCCCCCTGGGACTAGCGGGATCAGGAGAGACCCAGTACTTC	CASSPLGLAGSGETQYF
.	TRBV6-5	.	TRBJ2-5	TGTGCCAGCAGTCCGTGGAGGGTTGGAACCCAGTACTTC	CASSPWRVGTQYF
.	TRBV19	.	TRBJ1-1	TGTGCCAGTAGTAACTTCCTGAACACTGAAGCTTTCTTT	CASSNFLNTEAFF